Listed below are T cell receptor beta chains from one sample, sequenced in a study of T-cell reconstitution after alpha-beta-depleted transplantation in children. Using its own MiXCR run on the PCR reads, TCRdb lists one record per CDR3 protein. The data hold about 460,000 distinct CDR3 sequences, with roughly a tenth observed a single time. This material consisted of PBMCs, taken before TCRalphabeta/CD19-depleted stem cell transplant. The receptors come from a child between 2 and 9 years old with inherited bone marrow failure, due to receive a stem cell transplant. Each CDR3 is given with its conserved first and last residue. D genes are given only for firm matches. Rows give clone size only sometimes, using once, few, many, or a class for an expanded clone.

TRBV20-1,14,-,many,TRBJ2-7,TGCAGTGCTAGGCGGCAGGGGGGAATCTACGAGCAGTACTTC,CSARRQGGIYEQYF
TRBV10-2,18,TRBD2,-,TRBJ2-1,TGCGCCAGCACGGGACTAGCGGGAGGGCCCCCTAAATACAATGAGCAGTTCTTC,CASTGLAGGPPKYNEQFF
TRBV5-1,15,TRBD2,-,TRBJ2-2,TGCGCCAGCGGCAGACTAGCGGGAGGAGGCGGGGAGCTGTTTTTT,CASGRLAGGGGELFF
TRBV20-1,14,-,-,TRBJ1-5,TGCAGTGCTAGTGGAGCCTGGGGCAATCAGCCCCAGCATTTT,CSASGAWGNQPQHF
TRBV21-1,16,-,-,TRBJ2-7,TGTGCCAGCAGCAAATTCCAGGGGAGAGGAGGCTACGAGCAGTACTTC,CASSKFQGRGGYEQYF
TRBV12-3/TRBV12-4,15,-,few,TRBJ2-1,TGTGCCAGCAGTTTACTTCTTAGCTCCTACAATGAGCAGTTCTTC,CASSLLLSSYNEQFF
TRBV20-1,12,TRBD2,-,TRBJ2-5,TGCAGTGCCGGACTAGGTACAGAGACCCAGTACTTC,CSAGLGTETQYF
TRBV7-2,14,-,-,TRBJ2-1,TGTGCCAGCAGCTTAGGGGGTGTAGGGGGTGAGCAGTTCTTC,CASSLGGVGGEQFF
TRBV4-2,15,-,many,TRBJ2-7,TGTGCCAGCAGCCAAGAGAGTAGTCGTGGCTACGAGCAGTACTTC,CASSQESSRGYEQYF
TRBV9,16,-,many,TRBJ1-3,TGTGCCAGCAGCTCGAGGGGACACCTCTCTGGAAACACCATATATTTT,CASSSRGHLSGNTIYF
TRBV27,14,-,many,TRBJ2-7,TGTGCCAGCAGTTCCGACAGTCGCGGCTACGAGCAGTACTTC,CASSSDSRGYEQYF
TRBV24-1,16,TRBD2,many,TRBJ2-1,TGTGCCACCAGTGATCCAAGGACTAGCGGGAGGGCTGAGCAGTTCTTC,CATSDPRTSGRAEQFF
TRBV19,15,-,-,TRBJ1-2,TGTGCCAGTAGTTCCGGGGCCGATATATGGGCTGGCTACACCTTC,CASSSGADIWAGYTF
TRBV29-1,14,TRBD2,many,TRBJ2-1,TGCAGCGTTGGTCCGAGGACTAGCAAGAATGAGCAGTTCTTC,CSVGPRTSKNEQFF
TRBV27,15,-,many,TRBJ2-5,TGTGCCAGCAGTTTAGGGGGACTGGCCCAAGAGACCCAGTACTTC,CASSLGGLAQETQYF
TRBV11-2,16,TRBD1,many,TRBJ2-1,TGTGCCAGCAGCCTGACAGGGGGCTCCCTATACAATGAGCAGTTCTTC,CASSLTGGSLYNEQFF
TRBV29-1,14,-,few,TRBJ2-7,TGCAGCGTTGGACGGACTCCTCTAGCGTACGAGCAGTACTTC,CSVGRTPLAYEQYF
TRBV10-3,15,-,many,TRBJ2-1,TGTGCCATCAGTCCACCGACGTTGGGGCGTGAGGAGCAGTTCTTC,CAISPPTLGREEQFF
TRBV10-3,16,TRBD2,many,TRBJ2-3,TGTGCCATCAGTGACCCGGGACTAGCAAACACAGATACGCAGTATTTT,CAISDPGLANTDTQYF
TRBV11-2,17,TRBD2,many,TRBJ2-3,TGTGCCAGCAGCCCCTGGTCGGGACTAGCGGGAGTAGATACGCAGTATTTT,CASSPWSGLAGVDTQYF
TRBV29-1,12,-,-,TRBJ1-1,TGCAGCGTCTGGACGATGAACACTGAAGCTTTCTTT,CSVWTMNTEAFF
TRBV12-3/TRBV12-4,17,-,many,TRBJ2-2,TGTGCCAGCAGTTTAGAGGAAACCCTGCCGAACACCGGGGAGCTGTTTTTT,CASSLEETLPNTGELFF
TRBV29-1,12,TRBD2,many,TRBJ2-7,TGCAGCGTTTTAGCGGGATCCTACGAGCAGTACTTC,CSVLAGSYEQYF
TRBV5-1,18,TRBD2,few,TRBJ2-1,TGCGCCAGCAGCTTGGCCTCAATATGGACTAGCTCATGGGATGAGCAGTTCTTC,CASSLASIWTSSWDEQFF
TRBV5-1,16,-,many,TRBJ2-1,TGCGCCAGCAGCTTGGCCGGGTGGGAGTTCGACAATGAGCAGTTCTTC,CASSLAGWEFDNEQFF
TRBV11-2,18,-,-,TRBJ2-6,TGTGCCAGCAGCTTAGATCAGGACGGGCGCTCTGGGGCCAACGTCCTGACTTTC,CASSLDQDGRSGANVLTF
TRBV20-1,13,TRBD1,-,TRBJ2-5,TGCAGTGCTGGGACAGGGGGCTTGGAGACCCAGTACTTC,CSAGTGGLETQYF
TRBV27,16,TRBD1,few,TRBJ2-1,TGTGCCAGCAGTCGACAGGGGTTCTTCGGTTACAATGAGCAGTTCTTC,CASSRQGFFGYNEQFF
TRBV23-1,15,-,few,TRBJ2-7,TGCGCCAGCAGTCAATCGGGGCTAGGGGGCTACGAGCAGTACTTC,CASSQSGLGGYEQYF
TRBV7-8,16,-,many,TRBJ2-6,TGTGCCAGCAGCTTAACAAAGAACTCTGGGGCCAACGTCCTGACTTTC,CASSLTKNSGANVLTF
TRBV7-2,15,TRBD2,many,TRBJ2-7,TGTGCCAGCAGCCCATCAGCGGGAGGTGCGTACGAGCAGTACTTC,CASSPSAGGAYEQYF
TRBV12-3/TRBV12-4,14,-,many,TRBJ2-5,TGTGCCAGCAGTTTCTCAAGGACCCAAGAGACCCAGTACTTC,CASSFSRTQETQYF
TRBV29-1,15,TRBD2,many,TRBJ2-1,TGCAGCGTTTTAGATACTAGCGTGTCCTACAATGAGCAGTTCTTC,CSVLDTSVSYNEQFF
TRBV9,12,-,many,TRBJ2-7,TGTGCCAGCAGCGTCGGCCAGTCGCAACAGTACTTC,CASSVGQSQQYF
TRBV29-1,13,-,many,TRBJ2-7,TGCAGCGTTGGTGGGCGCCGCTTCTACGAGCAGTACTTC,CSVGGRRFYEQYF
TRBV4-3,14,-,many,TRBJ2-7,TGCGCCAGCAGCCCCGGGACTCTCGCCTACGAGCAGTACTTC,CASSPGTLAYEQYF
TRBV7-2,14,-,many,TRBJ2-1,TGTGCCAGCAGCTTGGCCCTAGAGTACAATGAGCAGTTCTTC,CASSLALEYNEQFF
TRBV12-3/TRBV12-4,15,TRBD2,many,TRBJ2-2,TGTGCCAGCAGTGGACTAGCGTTAAGTTCCGGGGAGCTGTTTTTT,CASSGLALSSGELFF
TRBV3-1,14,-,many,TRBJ1-2,TGTGCCAGCAGCCAAGAAGACCGAAACTATGGCTACACCTTC,CASSQEDRNYGYTF
TRBV10-3,14,-,many,TRBJ2-6,TGTGCCATCAGTGTCGGGGCTGGGGCCAACGTCCTGACTTTC,CAISVGAGANVLTF
TRBV27,15,TRBD2,-,TRBJ2-1,TGTGCCAGCAGGCCCGAGGGACTAGGCATAAATGAGCAGTTCTTC,CASRPEGLGINEQFF
TRBV27,15,-,many,TRBJ1-4,TGTGCCAGCACCCCATCAGGGGCATCAGGGGAAAAACTGTTTTTT,CASTPSGASGEKLFF
TRBV18,18,TRBD1,-,TRBJ2-1,TGTGCCAGCTCAAGCTCACAGGGGGCGACAGCGTCCTACAATGAGCAGTTCTTC,CASSSSQGATASYNEQFF
TRBV4-3,17,-,many,TRBJ2-3,TGCGCCAGCAGCCAAGACGCTGTGTACCGAAGCGGGGATACGCAGTATTTT,CASSQDAVYRSGDTQYF
TRBV7-9,17,TRBD2,many,TRBJ2-1,TGTGCCAGCAGCTCAATTCAAGAGCGGGATTGGCGCAATGAGCAGTTCTTC,CASSSIQERDWRNEQFF
TRBV9,16,TRBD1,many,TRBJ1-1,TGTGCCAGCAGCGTAGGGGCCAGACAGGGAAGGACTGAAGCTTTCTTT,CASSVGARQGRTEAFF
TRBV6-2/TRBV6-3,15,TRBD2,many,TRBJ2-1,TGTGCCAGCAGTTCACTAGCGGGAGAATACAATGAGCAGTTCTTC,CASSSLAGEYNEQFF
TRBV24-1,16,TRBD2,many,TRBJ2-1,TGTGCCACCAGTGATTTAGGAGGACTAGGTCAGGATGAGCAGTTCTTC,CATSDLGGLGQDEQFF
TRBV28,12,-,few,TRBJ1-2,TGTGCCACCGGGGCCTTGAGTTATGGCTACACCTTC,CATGALSYGYTF
TRBV5-4,15,TRBD2,few,TRBJ2-2,TGTGCCAGCAGTTTTAACTATGGGGGGGGCGGGGAGCTGTTTTTT,CASSFNYGGGGELFF
TRBV4-1,16,-,-,TRBJ2-1,TGCGCCAGCAGCCAGCCAGGGGTTAGCTCCTACAATGAGCAGTTCTTC,CASSQPGVSSYNEQFF
TRBV4-1,17,TRBD2,few,TRBJ2-7,TGCGCCAGCAGCCAGTTGGTCTTAGCGGGAGTAGCATACGAGCAGTACTTC,CASSQLVLAGVAYEQYF
TRBV29-1,12,TRBD1,many,TRBJ1-2,TGCAGCGTCCGACAGGGGGTCTATGGCTACACCTTC,CSVRQGVYGYTF
TRBV4-1,15,TRBD2,many,TRBJ2-5,TGCGCCAGCACCAAAGCGGGAGGAAGGGGAGAGACCCAGTACTTC,CASTKAGGRGETQYF
TRBV7-9,15,-,many,TRBJ2-1,TGTGCCAGCAGTGAAGGGGATCCCCTTTACAATGAGCAGTTCTTC,CASSEGDPLYNEQFF
TRBV20-1,15,-,-,TRBJ2-1,TGCAGTGCAACCTTCCTAACGATTAACTACAATGAGCAGTTCTTC,CSATFLTINYNEQFF
TRBV6-2/TRBV6-3,12,-,many,TRBJ1-2,TGTGCCAGCAGAAGAGGACACGATGGCTACACCTTC,CASRRGHDGYTF
TRBV20-1,17,TRBD2,-,TRBJ2-7,TGCAGTGCTAGAGATCGGGGACTAGCGGGAGGCCCCTACGAGCAGTACTTC,CSARDRGLAGGPYEQYF
TRBV13,16,TRBD2,many,TRBJ2-2,TGTGCCAGCAGCTTCCCGGGACTAGCGAACACCGGGGAGCTGTTTTTT,CASSFPGLANTGELFF
TRBV29-1,12,-,many,TRBJ2-7,TGCTCGGGAAGTGACCTAGGATACGAGCAGTACTTC,CSGSDLGYEQYF